Listed below are T cell receptor beta chains from one sample, sequenced in a study of control samples from healthy donors and cancer patients. Assay: immunoSEQ multiplex PCR; the TCRdb copy retains only in-frame clones and omits some. There are 200,000 or so clones in the sample; 85% to 95% occur only once, and over 1.2% lies in the top ten. Sequencing input: blood. The receptor set was obtained from a man aged 45-65 years in good health. CDR3s include the opening cysteine and the closing phenylalanine or tryptophan. A D gene is named only where the DNA matches it firmly. Clone size appears in some rows only: once, few, many, or a class for an expanded clone.

j_call	cdr3_length	clone_size	v_call	d_call	cdr3_nt	cdr3_aa
TRBJ2-7	15	-	TRBV6-2/TRBV6-3	TRBD2	TGTGCCAGCAGTCTCGCGGGGGGCCTTCCCTACGAGCAGTACTTC	CASSLAGGLPYEQYF
TRBJ2-3	17	-	TRBV4-2	TRBD2	TGTGCCAGCAGCCAACTCCGGGGCGGGGGGGGCACAGATACGCAGTATTTT	CASSQLRGGGGTDTQYF
TRBJ1-4	14	-	TRBV5-1	-	TGCGCCAGCAGCCTCGGCGGACTTAATGAAAAACTGTTTTTT	CASSLGGLNEKLFF
TRBJ1-3	16	-	TRBV18	-	TGTGCCAGCTCACCACCGAAGTATATCCGCGGAAACACCATATATTTT	CASSPPKYIRGNTIYF
TRBJ1-2	10	-	TRBV6-1	-	TGTGCCAGCAGTGAAATTGGCTACACCTTC	CASSEIGYTF
TRBJ1-1	15	-	TRBV11-2	TRBD1	TGTGCCAGCAGCCCCCCCAGACAGGGGAACACTGAAGCTTTCTTT	CASSPPRQGNTEAFF
TRBJ1-5	14	-	TRBV2	-	TGTGCCAGCAGTGGCACGGTCCGCAATCAGCCCCAGCATTTT	CASSGTVRNQPQHF
TRBJ2-5	14	-	TRBV19	TRBD2	TGTGCCAGTTCCTCCAGCGGGGGAAAAGAGACCCAGTACTTC	CASSSSGGKETQYF
TRBJ1-1	16	-	TRBV19	TRBD1	TGTGCCAGTACCCTAAGGCGGACAGGGGGGAGCACTGAAGCTTTCTTT	CASTLRRTGGSTEAFF
TRBJ1-2	14	-	TRBV3-1/TRBV3-2	-	TGTGCCAGCAGCCATGTCGATGGACAGAATGGCTACACCTTC	CASSHVDGQNGYTF
TRBJ1-1	12	-	TRBV12-3/TRBV12-4	-	TGTGCCAGCAGCCTTGGGCCTTCTGAAGCTTTCTTT	CASSLGPSEAFF
TRBJ1-4	11	-	TRBV11-2	-	TGTGCCAGCAGCGATAATGAAAAACTGTTTTTT	CASSDNEKLFF
TRBJ2-2	15	-	TRBV4-2	-	TGTGCCAGCAGCCTTGAGGGTGCGAACACCGGGGAGCTGTTTTTT	CASSLEGANTGELFF
TRBJ1-5	14	-	TRBV27	TRBD1	TGTGCCAGCAGAAGGGGGCCGGGTAATCAGCCCCAGCATTTT	CASRRGPGNQPQHF
TRBJ1-5	14	-	TRBV2	-	TGTGCCACCCACGAAGCCCAGGGAGGCCAGCCCCAGCATTTT	CATHEAQGGQPQHF
TRBJ1-1	15	-	TRBV6-5	-	TGTGCCAGCAGTCGGGGGGGACGTGGGAACACTGAAGCTTTCTTT	CASSRGGRGNTEAFF
TRBJ2-6	16	-	TRBV6-5	-	TGTGCCAGCAGTTACCAGGCAGGGGCGGGGGCCAACGTCCTGACTTTC	CASSYQAGAGANVLTF
TRBJ2-5	13	-	TRBV2	-	TGTGCCAGCAGTGTATCTGTCCAAGAGACCCAGTACTTC	CASSVSVQETQYF
TRBJ1-3	14	-	TRBV10-3	-	TGTGCCACCCGCGTAGAGGTCTCTGGAAACACCATATATTTT	CATRVEVSGNTIYF
TRBJ2-3	20	-	TRBV10-3	TRBD1	TGTGCCATCAGTGACCCTTCCCCCTCCCGGACAGGGGGCGGCACAGATACGCAGTATTTT	CAISDPSPSRTGGGTDTQYF
TRBJ1-2	15	-	TRBV5-6	-	TGTGCCAGCAGCTTGTCCTACGCGAGGTCCGCCGGCTACACCTTC	CASSLSYARSAGYTF
TRBJ1-5	14	-	TRBV28	-	TGTGCCAGCAGTCGTCGGGGGGGCAATCAGCCCCAGCATTTT	CASSRRGGNQPQHF
TRBJ1-4	13	-	TRBV2	-	TGTGCCAGCAGTGGAGTCCAAAGCGAAAAACTGTTTTTT	CASSGVQSEKLFF
TRBJ2-1	14	once	TRBV3-1/TRBV3-2	-	TGTGCCAGCAGCCAGGCTCAGGGGGGAAATGAGCAGTTCTTC	CASSQAQGGNEQFF
TRBJ1-2	13	-	TRBV24-1	-	TGTGCCACCAGAGAGGGGGGTGGTGATGGCTACACCTTC	CATREGGGDGYTF
TRBJ2-3	17	-	TRBV5-1	-	TGCGCCAGCAGCTTGGTCAAACGGGACTCAATCACAGATACGCAGTATTTT	CASSLVKRDSITDTQYF
TRBJ1-1	13	once	TRBV6-5	-	TGTGCCAGCAGTTATGGCGGAGACACTGAAGCTTTCTTT	CASSYGGDTEAFF
TRBJ1-2	16	-	TRBV10-3	-	TGTGCCATCAGTGAGAAGGTTTACGAGGGGAATAATGGCTACACCTTC	CAISEKVYEGNNGYTF
TRBJ2-2	17	-	TRBV5-1	TRBD2	TGCGCCAGCAGCAAGACTAGCGGGGGGGGCCCCACCGGGGAGCTGTTTTTT	CASSKTSGGGPTGELFF
TRBJ1-2	14	-	TRBV28	TRBD1	TGTGCCAGCAGGCCACCTGACAGGGAGGGTGGCTACACCTTC	CASRPPDREGGYTF
TRBJ2-3	16	-	TRBV5-1	TRBD1	TGCGCCAGCAGCTTGGGCGGGACAGGGGCCACAGATACGCAGTATTTT	CASSLGGTGATDTQYF
TRBJ2-5	13	-	TRBV5-1	-	TGCGCCAGCAGTCAAGAGGGGGGGGAGACCCAGTACTTC	CASSQEGGETQYF